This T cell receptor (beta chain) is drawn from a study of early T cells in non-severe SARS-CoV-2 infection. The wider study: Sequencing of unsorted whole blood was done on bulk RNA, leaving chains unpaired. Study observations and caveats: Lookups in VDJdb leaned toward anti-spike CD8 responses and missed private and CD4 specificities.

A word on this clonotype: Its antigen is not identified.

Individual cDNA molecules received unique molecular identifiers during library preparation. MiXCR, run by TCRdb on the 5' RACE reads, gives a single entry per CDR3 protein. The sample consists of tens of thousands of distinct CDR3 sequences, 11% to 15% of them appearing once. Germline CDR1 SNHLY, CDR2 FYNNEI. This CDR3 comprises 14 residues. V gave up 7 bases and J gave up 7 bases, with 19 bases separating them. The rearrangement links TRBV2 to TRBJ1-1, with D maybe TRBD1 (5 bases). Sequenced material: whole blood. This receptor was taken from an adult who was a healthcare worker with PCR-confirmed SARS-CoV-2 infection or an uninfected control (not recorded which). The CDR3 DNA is TGTGCCAGCATCAAACGACAAGGGGAGGATGAAGCTTTCTTT. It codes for CASIKRQGEDEAFF.